This TCR beta chain is drawn from a study of T cells in Graves' hyperthyroidism and ophthalmopathy. Whole-study findings and limits: Blood samples included most of the expanded thyroid clonotypes exceeding 0.001.

Enrolled ophthalmopathy patients presented with a Clinical Activity Score of at least 3, a NOSPECS grade of at least 4, and disease duration under 3 months. Each diagnosis drew on symptoms, thyroxine, TRAb, thyroid ultrasound and orbital computed tomography findings. The source of the PBMCs was 9.5 to 10 ml of fresh peripheral blood. There are many counts of this clonotype. The target antigen is unknown. Amplification targeted TCR beta CDR3 regions from RNA transcripts. A first-round RT-PCR of the TCR CDR3 used the HTBI primer set. MiXCR, applied by TCRdb to the multiplex PCR reads, yields one record per CDR3 protein. The sample holds 300,000 to 500,000 distinct CDR3 sequences; over 12% are singletons and the top ten take 25% to 30%. Germline-derived CDR1 and CDR2 are SGHRS and YFSETQ. This CDR3 is built from 17 residues. The trim removed 4 bases at V and 1 base at J, leaving 11 bases unmatched.

This TCR came from a man aged 50 to 59 with Graves' ophthalmopathy. The sequenced sample consisted of blood. V is TRBV5-1 and J is TRBJ2-4; 7 bases fit TRBD2. CDR3 protein: CASSPGLKPTAKNIQYF. The CDR3 DNA reads as TGCGCCAGCAGCCCGGGACTAAAGCCCACGGCCAAAAACATTCAGTACTTC.